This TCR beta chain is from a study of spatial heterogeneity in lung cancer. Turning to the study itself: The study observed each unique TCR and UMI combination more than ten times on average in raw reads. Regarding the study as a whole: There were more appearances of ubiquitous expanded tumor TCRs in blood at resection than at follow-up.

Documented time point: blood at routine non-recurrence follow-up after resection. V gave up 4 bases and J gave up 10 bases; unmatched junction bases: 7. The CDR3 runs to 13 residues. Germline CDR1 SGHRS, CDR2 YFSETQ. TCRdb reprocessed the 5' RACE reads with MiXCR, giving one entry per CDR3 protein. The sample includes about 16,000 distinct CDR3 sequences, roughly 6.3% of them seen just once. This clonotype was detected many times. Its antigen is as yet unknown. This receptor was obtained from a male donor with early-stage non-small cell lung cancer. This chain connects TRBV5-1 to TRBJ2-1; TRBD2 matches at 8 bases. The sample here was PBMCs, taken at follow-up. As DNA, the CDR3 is TGCGCCAGCAGCAGTAGCGGGACTTGGGAGCAGTTCTTC. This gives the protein CASSSSGTWEQFF.